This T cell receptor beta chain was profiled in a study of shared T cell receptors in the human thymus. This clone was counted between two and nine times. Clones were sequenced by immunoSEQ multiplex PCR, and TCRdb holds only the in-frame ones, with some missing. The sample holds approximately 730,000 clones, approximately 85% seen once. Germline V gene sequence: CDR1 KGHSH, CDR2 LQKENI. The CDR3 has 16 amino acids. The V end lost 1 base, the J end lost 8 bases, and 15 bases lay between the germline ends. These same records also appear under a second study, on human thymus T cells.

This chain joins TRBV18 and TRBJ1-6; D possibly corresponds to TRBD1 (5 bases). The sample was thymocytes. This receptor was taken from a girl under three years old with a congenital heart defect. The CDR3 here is CASSPRGDLVDSPLHF. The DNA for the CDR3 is TGTGCCAGCTCACCACGGGGGGACTTGGTGGATTCACCCCTCCACTTT.